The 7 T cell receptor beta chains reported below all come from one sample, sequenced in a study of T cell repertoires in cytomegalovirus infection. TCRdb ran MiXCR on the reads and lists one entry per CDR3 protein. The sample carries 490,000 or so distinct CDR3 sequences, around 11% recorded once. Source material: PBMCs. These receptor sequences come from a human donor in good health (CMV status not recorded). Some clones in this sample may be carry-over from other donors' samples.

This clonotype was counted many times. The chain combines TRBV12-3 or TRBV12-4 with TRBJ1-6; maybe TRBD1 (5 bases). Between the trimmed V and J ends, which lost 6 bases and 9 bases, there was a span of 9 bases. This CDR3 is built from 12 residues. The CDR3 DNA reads TGTGCCAGCAGCGCTGGGGCTTCACCCCTCCACTTT. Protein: CASSAGASPLHF.

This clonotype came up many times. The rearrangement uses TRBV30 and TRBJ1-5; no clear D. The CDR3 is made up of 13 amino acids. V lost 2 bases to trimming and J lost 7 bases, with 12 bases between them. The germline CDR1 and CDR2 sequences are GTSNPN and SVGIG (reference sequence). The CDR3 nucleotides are TGTGCCTGGAGTCCCAGTTTGGAGCAGCCCCAGCATTTT. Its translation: CAWSPSLEQPQHF.

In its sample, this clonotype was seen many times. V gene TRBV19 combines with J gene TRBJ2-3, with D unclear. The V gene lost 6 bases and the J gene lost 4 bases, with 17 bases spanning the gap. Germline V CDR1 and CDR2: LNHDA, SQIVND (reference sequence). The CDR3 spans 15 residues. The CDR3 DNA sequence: TGTGCCAGTAGCCGGACCCCGCAGGTGGCAGATACGCAGTATTTT. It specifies CASSRTPQVADTQYF.

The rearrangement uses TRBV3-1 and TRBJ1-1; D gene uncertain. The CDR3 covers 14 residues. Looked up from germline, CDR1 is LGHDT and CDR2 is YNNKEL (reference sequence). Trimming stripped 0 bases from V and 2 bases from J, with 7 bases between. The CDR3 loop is CASSQDQPNTEAFF. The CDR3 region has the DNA TGTGCCAGCAGCCAAGATCAACCTAACACTGAAGCTTTCTTT.

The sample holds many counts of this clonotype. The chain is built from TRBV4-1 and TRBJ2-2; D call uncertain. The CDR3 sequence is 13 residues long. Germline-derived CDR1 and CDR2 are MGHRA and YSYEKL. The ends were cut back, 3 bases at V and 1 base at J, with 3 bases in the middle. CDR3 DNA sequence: TGCGCCAGCAGCCAGTGGAACACCGGGGAGCTGTTTTTT. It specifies CASSQWNTGELFF.

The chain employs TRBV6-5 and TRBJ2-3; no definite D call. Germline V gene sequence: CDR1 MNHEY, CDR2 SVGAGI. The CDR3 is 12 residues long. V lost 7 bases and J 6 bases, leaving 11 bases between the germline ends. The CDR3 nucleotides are TGTGCCAGCAAGAACACGGCGGATACGCAGTATTTT. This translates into CASKNTADTQYF.

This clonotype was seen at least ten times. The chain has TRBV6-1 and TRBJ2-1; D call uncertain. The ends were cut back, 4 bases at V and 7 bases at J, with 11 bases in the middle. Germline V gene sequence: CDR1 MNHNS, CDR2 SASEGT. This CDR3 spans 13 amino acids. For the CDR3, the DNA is TGTGCCAGCAGTGGCCGAGGTAGGAATGAGCAGTTCTTC. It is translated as CASSGRGRNEQFF.